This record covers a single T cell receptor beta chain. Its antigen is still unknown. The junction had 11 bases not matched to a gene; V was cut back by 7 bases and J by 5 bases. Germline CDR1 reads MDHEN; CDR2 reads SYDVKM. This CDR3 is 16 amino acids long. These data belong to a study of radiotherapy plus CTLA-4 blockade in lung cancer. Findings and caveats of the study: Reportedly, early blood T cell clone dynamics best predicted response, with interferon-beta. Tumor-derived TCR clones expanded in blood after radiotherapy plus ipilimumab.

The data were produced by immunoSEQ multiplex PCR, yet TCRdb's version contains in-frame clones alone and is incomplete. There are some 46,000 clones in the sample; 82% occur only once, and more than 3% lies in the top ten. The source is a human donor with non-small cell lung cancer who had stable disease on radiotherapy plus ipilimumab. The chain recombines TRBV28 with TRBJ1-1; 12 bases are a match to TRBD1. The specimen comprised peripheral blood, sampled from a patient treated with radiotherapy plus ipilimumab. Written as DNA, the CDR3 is TGTGCCAGCACCTCCGGGACAGGGGGCCGTTGGACTGAAGCTTTCTTT. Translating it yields CASTSGTGGRWTEAFF.